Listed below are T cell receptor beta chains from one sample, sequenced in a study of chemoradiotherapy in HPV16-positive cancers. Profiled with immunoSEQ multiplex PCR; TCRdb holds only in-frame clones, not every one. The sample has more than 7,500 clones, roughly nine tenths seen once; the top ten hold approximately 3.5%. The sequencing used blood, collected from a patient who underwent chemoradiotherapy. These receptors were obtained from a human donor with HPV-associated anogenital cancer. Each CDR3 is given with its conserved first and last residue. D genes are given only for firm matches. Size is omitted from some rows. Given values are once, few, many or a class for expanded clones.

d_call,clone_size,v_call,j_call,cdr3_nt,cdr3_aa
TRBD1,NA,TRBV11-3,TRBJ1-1,TGTGCCAGCAGCGCCGGACAGGGGGCATCTGCTTTCTTT,CASSAGQGASAFF
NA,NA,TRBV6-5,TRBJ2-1,TGTGCCAGCAGCGCAAATGGTAATGAGCAGTTCTTC,CASSANGNEQFF
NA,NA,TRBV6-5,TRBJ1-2,TGTGCCAGCAGTGGATACTATGGCTACACCTTC,CASSGYYGYTF
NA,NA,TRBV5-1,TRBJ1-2,TGCGCCAGCAGCGCGGACGGTAACTATGGCTACACCTTC,CASSADGNYGYTF
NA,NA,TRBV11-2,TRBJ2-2,TGTGCCAGCGTTACGGACAGAAACACCGGGGAGCTGTTTTTT,CASVTDRNTGELFF
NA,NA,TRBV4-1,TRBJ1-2,TGCGCCAGCAGCCAAGAACTGGGAGGCTACACCTTC,CASSQELGGYTF
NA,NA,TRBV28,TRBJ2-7,TGTGCCAGCAGTCCAGTGCTGGGGCGGTTCGAGCAGTACTTC,CASSPVLGRFEQYF
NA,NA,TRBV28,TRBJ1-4,TGTGCCAGCAGTCCCGCGGGGGGGGCCGGTGAAAAACTGTTTTTT,CASSPAGGAGEKLFF
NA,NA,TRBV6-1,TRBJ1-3,TGTGCCAGCAGTGGTGTCAGTTACTCTGGAAACACCATATATTTT,CASSGVSYSGNTIYF
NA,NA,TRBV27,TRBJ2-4,TGTGCCAGCAGTTTATCTGTCGGACTAGCCAAAAACATTCAGTACTTC,CASSLSVGLAKNIQYF
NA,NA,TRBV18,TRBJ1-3,TGTGCCAGCTCACCGGAGGGGAACACCATATATTTT,CASSPEGNTIYF
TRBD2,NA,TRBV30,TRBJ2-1,TGTGCCTGGAGTGGTCAGCGGGGGTCACACAATGAGCAGTTCTTC,CAWSGQRGSHNEQFF
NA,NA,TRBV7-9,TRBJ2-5,TGTGCCAGCAGCCTCAGCGGACAAGAGACCCAGTACTTC,CASSLSGQETQYF
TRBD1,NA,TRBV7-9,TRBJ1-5,TGTGCCAGCAGCTCACCCGGGACAGGCGGGCCCCAGCATTTT,CASSSPGTGGPQHF
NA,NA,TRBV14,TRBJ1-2,TGTGCCAGCAGCCAAGATCGTCCCGCAGGGGCGGTCTATGGCTACACCTTC,CASSQDRPAGAVYGYTF
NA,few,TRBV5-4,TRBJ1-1,TGTGCCAGCACCGGCGAGGGGGGGCTGGCTGAAGCTTTCTTT,CASTGEGGLAEAFF
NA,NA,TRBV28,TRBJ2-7,TGTGCCAGCAGCCAGCCGGGGCAGGGGTCAGACGAGCAGTACTTC,CASSQPGQGSDEQYF
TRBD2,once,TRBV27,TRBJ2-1,TGTGCCAGCAGTTTAAGCGGGGGGGGCAATGAGCAGTTCTTC,CASSLSGGGNEQFF
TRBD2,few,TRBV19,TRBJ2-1,TGTGCCAGTAGTTTGCGGGAGACTGAGCAGTTCTTC,CASSLRETEQFF
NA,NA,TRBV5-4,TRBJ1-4,TGTGCCAGCAGCCAGGAAGGCCCTAATGAAAAACTGTTTTTT,CASSQEGPNEKLFF
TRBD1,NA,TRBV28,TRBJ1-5,TGTGCCAGCAGTCCGGGACAGGGGGTTAATCAGCCCCAGCATTTT,CASSPGQGVNQPQHF
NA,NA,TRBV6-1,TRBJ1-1,TGTGCCAGCACCAGTGTATGGGGGCTGAACACTGAAGCTTTCTTT,CASTSVWGLNTEAFF
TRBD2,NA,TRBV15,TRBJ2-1,TGTGCCACCAGCGCCCCGAGACGGAGCGGGGATTGGAATGAGCAGTTCTTC,CATSAPRRSGDWNEQFF
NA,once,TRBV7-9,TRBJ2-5,TGTGCCAGCAGATCGGCGTACCAAGAGACCCAGTACTTC,CASRSAYQETQYF
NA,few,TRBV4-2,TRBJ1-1,TGTGCCAGCAGCCAAGGCGACATGAACACTGAAGCTTTCTTT,CASSQGDMNTEAFF
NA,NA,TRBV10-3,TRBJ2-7,TGTGCCATCAGTGAGGTGGGGCCGTCCTACGAGCAGTACTTC,CAISEVGPSYEQYF
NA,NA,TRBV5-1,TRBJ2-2,TGCGCCAGCAGGTTGGCGGGGCCCTCGGGAAGCTTCCCCCGGGGAGGCCCCGGGGAGCTGTTTTTT,CASRLAGPSGSFPRGGPGELFF
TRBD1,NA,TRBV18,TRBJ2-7,TGTGCCAGCTCACGACCTGACAGGGGCCCCACCACCGAGCAGTACTTC,CASSRPDRGPTTEQYF
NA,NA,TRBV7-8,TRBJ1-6,TGTGCCAGCCTAGAAAAAACAGGGTATTCACCCCTCCACTTT,CASLEKTGYSPLHF
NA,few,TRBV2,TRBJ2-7,TGTGCCAGCAGTGAAGTCAGCCTTCTATACGAGCAGTACTTC,CASSEVSLLYEQYF
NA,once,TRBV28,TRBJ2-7,TGTGCCAGCAGCGTAACTAGGAAGCCCAAGCAGTACTTC,CASSVTRKPKQYF
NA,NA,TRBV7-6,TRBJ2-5,TGTGCCAGCAGCTTAGCGATCCAAGAGACCCAGTACTTC,CASSLAIQETQYF
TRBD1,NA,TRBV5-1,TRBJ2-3,TGCGCCAGCAGCTTGGCAATCATCCGGGACAGAACAGATACGCAGTATTTT,CASSLAIIRDRTDTQYF